This TCR beta chain stems from a study of cytomegalovirus exposure and HLA in healthy donors (dated by TCRdb to 2017 to 2019). As for the study more broadly: An earlier analysis of some 600 of the donors reported about 300 Gb of sequence data and around 120 million unique TCR beta sequences obtained from roughly 180 million T cells. Using immunosequencing, the study profiled T cell repertoires from around 670 subjects and related those repertoires to cytomegalovirus serostatus. The aim of the study was to test whether cataloging public T cell receptors could identify signatures of past pathogen exposure. Because of strong linkage in the cohort, a few DR-DQ haplotypes were treated as single units for association and clustering. Both class I and class II loci were covered by HLA typing, at four-digit resolution. Genome-wide SNP genotypes for about 60% of the roughly 670 donors were used in a later genetic analysis, which treated that subset as a discovery cohort. A separate validation cohort of approximately 120 different subjects was used in addition to the approximately 670-subject first cohort. An early release covering 550 to 650 HLA-typed donors comprised about 320 gigabases of sequencing data and around 86 million unique TCR sequences. To predict cytomegalovirus infection status, the study combined high-throughput TCR immunosequencing, statistical association of individual TCRs with disease status, and machine learning. To study patterns of TCR occurrence, a later analysis re-analyzed previously published TCR beta repertoires from under 750 donors and added high-resolution HLA genotyping. An earlier analysis of 587 of the donors applied high-throughput TCR beta sequencing to assess whether each TCR beta V gene segment acted as functional or pseudogenic. All discovery cohort repertoires had been generated using a single sequencing platform. Typing coverage differed by locus: A, B, C, DRB1 and DQB1 were typed in about 620-630 donors, DQA1 in roughly 500, DPA1 in some 610, and DPB1 in roughly 470. Among the roughly 400 genotyped donors, under 90% belonged to the genetic ancestry cluster associated with self-reported Caucasian donors. On average, roughly 250,000 unique TCR beta nucleotide sequences were sequenced per donor among more than 350 genotyped donors of the cohort, with about 17% of those sequences being non-productive. Rather than drawing on any new phenotypic data, the later analysis identified candidate immune exposures from TCR beta sequences and the way those sequences occurred across donors. Donor age, sex, ethnicity and CMV serostatus were compiled together with the repertoire data. What the work shows at the level of the full study, not this receptor alone: In a later genetic analysis, a missense DCLRE1C variant was associated with V-gene and J-gene trimming of TCR beta chains, and the association was replicated in an independent cohort. A later analysis associated approximately 17,000 TCR beta sequences with specific HLA alleles at a false discovery rate of 0.05. A further reported finding was that TCR beta sequences accurately predicted the HLA-A and HLA-B alleles for most subjects in the first cohort. Immune exposure information for the cohort was limited to CMV serostatus. The study listed around 160 TCR beta chains as associated with cytomegalovirus. Across donors, most TCR sequences were observed very rarely, whereas some public TCRs were present in many individuals. Roughly uniform sequencing depth across donors was assumed in presence/absence analyses, although this assumption may not hold. Because counts were too low, more than 15 rarely observed V segments, including chromosome 9 orphons, were excluded from the earlier analysis of fewer than 650 of the donors. The 87-base-pair reads could not distinguish some IMGT-functional V segments, including TRBV6-2 and TRBV6-3, so those segments were excluded. A later analysis found that HLA-associated TCR beta chains were more clonally expanded and had lower generation probabilities than equally common non-associated chains. Because HLA typing was missing for some donors at each locus, association tests included only the typed subset. A later analysis reported that several top co-occurrence clusters appeared linked to parvovirus B19, influenza, CMV and Epstein-Barr virus. The sequencing pipeline was judged likely to have produced a cluster of highly shared sequence variants as a technical artifact. The classifier was reported to diagnose cytomegalovirus status with high specificity and sensitivity in both the original and validation cohorts. The cohort was sequenced for TCR beta chains only, and without alpha or paired-chain data the features that could be detected were limited. In an earlier analysis of approximately 590 of the donors, most TCR beta V segments appeared in productive rearrangements about 87% or about 30% of the time, broadly matching IMGT annotations. A few of the identified cytomegalovirus-associated TCR beta chains were confirmed in vitro to be specific for cytomegalovirus antigens. In a later genetic analysis, fewer N-insertions in productive TCRs were reported among donors in an Asian-associated ancestry cluster than the roughly 700-donor mean. In a later analysis, the rate of TCR association differed among HLA loci, with DRB1 alleles having the most associated TCRs and HLA-C alleles having the fewest. Strong co-occurrence of HLA alleles, especially DR and DQ, made assigning TCR associations to individual alleles difficult. A later analysis found that most CMV-associated TCR beta chains appeared HLA-restricted, with HLA associations seemingly driven largely by CMV exposure. Correlated functional status among segregating V segments might be attributable to linkage disequilibrium, but an unknown experimental factor could not be ruled out. The authors suggested that the approach could potentially be generalized to other disease states and immunological phenotypes.

Inclusive of the bounding cysteine and phenylalanine, the CDR3 is 11 residues long. Just the 33-base CDR3 DNA is kept, in frame starting at base 1. CDR1 and CDR2 were assigned from the germline V gene (reference sequence) as DFQATT and SNEGSKA. Clipping removes 3 bases from V and 7 bases from J, with 1 as the unmatched junction base count. Note on this clone: This receptor's antigen is unknown. No per-base quality is available; no much larger clone lies one base away.

In total, fewer than 750 healthy bone marrow donors made up the cohort. At the time of sampling, every cohort member was nominally healthy, though immune exposures that went unrecorded were likely present. The donor tested CMV seronegative, placing the donor among the 350 or so seronegative members of the cohort. A peripheral blood sample was collected from each donor, and TCR beta sequencing was performed on peripheral blood mononuclear cells. Genomic DNA was extracted from the blood cell samples with the Qiagen DNeasy Blood Extraction Kit. The library relied on the immunoSEQ multiplex PCR assay. The multiplex PCR relied on a mix of 60 forward primers for TCR Vbeta segments and 13 reverse primers for TCR Jbeta segments. A multiplex PCR assay on genomic DNA amplified the CDR3 region of rearranged TCR beta genes. The amplified TCR beta libraries were sequenced on the Illumina HiSeq System as 87-base-pair reads. Under the source paper's analysis protocol: A later analysis tallied tens of millions of unique TCR beta chains across the approximately 670 repertoires, and some 10 million of those chains were shared by two or more donors. A nearest-neighbor algorithm error-corrected the raw reads and collapsed the reads into unique sequences, merging closely related sequences to remove PCR and sequencing errors. Alignment of CDR3 sequences to IMGT reference sequences was used to assign V, D and J gene segments. Each retained sequence needed at least a six-nucleotide match to both a V gene segment and a J gene segment. Rearrangements were classified as productive when the CDR3 lacked stop codons and remained in frame with V and J, and all other rearrangements were classified as non-productive. Following IMGT convention, CDR3 was defined as the stretch from the second conserved V-encoded cysteine up to the conserved J-encoded phenylalanine. Sequences without an unambiguous match to a single V gene segment were excluded from the earlier analysis of about 600 of the donors. An earlier analysis of around 600 of the donors classified V segments as functional when productive rearrangements were above 56.7% and as segregating when the standard deviation between donors was above 5%. A statistical classification framework was built for diagnosing cytomegalovirus status from the catalog of TCR beta chain sequences. In a later analysis, TCR nucleotide sequences were compared against IMGT/GENE-DB human TR gene sequences so that V and J genes could be assigned. Using the TCRdist pipeline, a later analysis assigned CDR3 sequences along with most-parsimonious VDJ recombination scenarios. In a later analysis, each TCR beta chain was defined by its CDR3 amino acid sequence together with its V-gene family, and reads without a unique V-gene family were excluded. A later analysis removed roughly 590 highly shared, low-generation-probability nucleotide sequences to deal with suspected cross-contamination and a sequencing artifact. For each public chain, a later analysis derived a clonal expansion index from normalized ranks of inferred template counts within each repertoire. In a later analysis, generation probabilities were computed with a VDJ recombination model fitted to out-of-frame rearrangements, and the resulting probabilities were checked against IGoR. In a later analysis, hypergeometric tests were used to score TCR-TCR, TCR-HLA and TCR-CMV co-occurrence, with a repertoire-size bias correction applied to TCR pairs. False discovery rates were estimated in a later analysis by permuting HLA or CMV assignments 20 times. In a later analysis, co-occurring TCRs were grouped with DBSCAN, and TCRdist sequence similarity was added when clustering was performed within HLA-allele-positive subsets. For co-occurrence clustering, repertoires with fewer than 30,000 or more than 120,000 public chains were excluded, along with roughly 5 repertoires with anomalous nucleotide sharing. Here the immuneACCESS table is served through TCRdb, limited to in-frame sequences with V and J called. Missing clones are a known gap in these copies; in checked studies unresolved V genes cover under half, and the rest lacks a known reason. That table gives V, J and clone size, and the DNA gave D and trimming. Recorded for this sample are fewer than 100,000 clones; 60% to 80% of them occurred a single time. Around 3% of the sample belongs to the ten largest clones.

This sequence uses TRBV20-1 and TRBJ2-3; 7 bases in the junction line up with TRBD2. Sequencing was done on a sample of PBMCs. The sequence came from a man aged 35-49 years in good health and CMV-seronegative. The CDR3 here reads CSARGGNTQYF. The DNA reads as follows: TGCAGTGCTAGGGGGGGGAATACGCAGTATTTT.